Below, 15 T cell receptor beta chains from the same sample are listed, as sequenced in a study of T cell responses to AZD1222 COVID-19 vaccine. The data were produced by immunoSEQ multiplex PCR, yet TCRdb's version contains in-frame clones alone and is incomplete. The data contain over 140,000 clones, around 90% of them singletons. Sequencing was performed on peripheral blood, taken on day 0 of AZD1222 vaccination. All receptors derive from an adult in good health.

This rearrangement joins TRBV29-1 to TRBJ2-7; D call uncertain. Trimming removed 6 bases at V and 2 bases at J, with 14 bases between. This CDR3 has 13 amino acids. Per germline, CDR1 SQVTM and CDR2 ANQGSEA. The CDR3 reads CSVVLKLTYEQYF. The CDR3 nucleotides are TGCAGCGTCGTTCTTAAACTCACCTACGAGCAGTACTTC.

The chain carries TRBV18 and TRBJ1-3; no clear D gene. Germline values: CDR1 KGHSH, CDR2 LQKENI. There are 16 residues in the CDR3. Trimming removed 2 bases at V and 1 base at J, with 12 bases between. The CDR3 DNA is TGTGCCAGCTCACCAGGGTTGACTGTATCTGGAAACACCATATATTTT. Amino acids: CASSPGLTVSGNTIYF.

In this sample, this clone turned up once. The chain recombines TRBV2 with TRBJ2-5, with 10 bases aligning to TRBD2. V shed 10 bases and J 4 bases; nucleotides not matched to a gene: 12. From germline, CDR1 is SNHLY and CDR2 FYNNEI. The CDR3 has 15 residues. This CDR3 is CATGASGGRGETQYF. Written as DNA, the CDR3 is TGTGCCACGGGGGCTAGCGGGGGCCGAGGAGAGACCCAGTACTTC.

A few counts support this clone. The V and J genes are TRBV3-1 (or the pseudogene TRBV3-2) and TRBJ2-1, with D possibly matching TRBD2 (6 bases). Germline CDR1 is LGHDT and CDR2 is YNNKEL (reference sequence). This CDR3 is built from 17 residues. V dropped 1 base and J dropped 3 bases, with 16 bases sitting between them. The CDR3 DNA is TGTGCCAGCAGCCAAGTCTCTGGTAGCGGAGTCTACAATGAGCAGTTCTTC. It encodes CASSQVSGSGVYNEQFF.

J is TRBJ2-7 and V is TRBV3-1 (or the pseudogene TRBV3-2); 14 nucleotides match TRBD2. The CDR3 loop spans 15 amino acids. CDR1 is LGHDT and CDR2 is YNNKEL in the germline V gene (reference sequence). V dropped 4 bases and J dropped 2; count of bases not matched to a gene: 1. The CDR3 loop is CASSLTSGGAYEQYF. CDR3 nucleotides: TGTGCCAGCAGCCTGACTAGCGGGGGGGCCTACGAGCAGTACTTC.

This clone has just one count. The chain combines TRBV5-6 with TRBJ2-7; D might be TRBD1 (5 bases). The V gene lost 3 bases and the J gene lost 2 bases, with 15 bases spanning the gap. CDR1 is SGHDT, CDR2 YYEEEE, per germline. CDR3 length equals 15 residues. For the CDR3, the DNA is TGTGCCAGCAGCTCGTACGACAGATTCCCCTACGAGCAGTACTTC. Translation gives CASSSYDRFPYEQYF.

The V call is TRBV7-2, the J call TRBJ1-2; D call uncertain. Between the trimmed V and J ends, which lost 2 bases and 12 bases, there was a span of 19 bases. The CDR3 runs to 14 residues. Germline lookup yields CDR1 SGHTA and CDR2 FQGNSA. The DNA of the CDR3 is TGTGCCAGCAGCTTATTCCGGTCTAACTATGGGGACACCTTC. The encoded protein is CASSLFRSNYGDTF.

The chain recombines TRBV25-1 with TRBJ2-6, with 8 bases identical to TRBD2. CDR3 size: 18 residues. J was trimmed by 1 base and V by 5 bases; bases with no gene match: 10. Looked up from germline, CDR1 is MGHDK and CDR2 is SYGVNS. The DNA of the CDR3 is TGTGCCAGCAGTCCCCGGGAGGGGTTGACTTCTGGGGCCAACGTCCTGACTTTC. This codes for CASSPREGLTSGANVLTF.

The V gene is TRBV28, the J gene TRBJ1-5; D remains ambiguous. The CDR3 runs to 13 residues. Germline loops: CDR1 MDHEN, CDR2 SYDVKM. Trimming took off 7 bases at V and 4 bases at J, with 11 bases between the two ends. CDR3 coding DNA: TGTGCCAGCACCCTTGCGGGGAATCAGCCCCAGCATTTT. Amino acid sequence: CASTLAGNQPQHF.

The CDR3 nucleotides are TGCAGTGTTGGTGGGGCCAACGTCCTGACTTTC. Translating gives CSVGGANVLTF. The V call is TRBV20-1, the J call TRBJ2-6; D call uncertain. Germline-derived CDR1 and CDR2 are DFQATT and SNEGSKA (reference sequence). V was pared by 7 bases and J by 3 bases, with 4 bases between. CDR3 size: 11 residues.

The CDR3 sequence is CASGSGIFSNQPQHF. The DNA for the CDR3 is TGTGCCTCCGGGTCTGGAATTTTTAGCAATCAGCCCCAGCATTTT. The J gene is TRBJ1-5, the V gene TRBV9; D unresolved. Deletions cut 10 bases from V and 0 bases from J, with 17 bases between. The germline V gene encodes CDR1 SGDLS and CDR2 YYNGEE. This CDR3 has 15 residues.

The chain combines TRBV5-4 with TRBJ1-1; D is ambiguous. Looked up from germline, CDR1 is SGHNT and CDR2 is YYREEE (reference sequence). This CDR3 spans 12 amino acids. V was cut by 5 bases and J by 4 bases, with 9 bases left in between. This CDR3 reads CASSSGATEAFF. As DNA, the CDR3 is TGTGCCAGCAGTTCAGGCGCCACTGAAGCTTTCTTT.

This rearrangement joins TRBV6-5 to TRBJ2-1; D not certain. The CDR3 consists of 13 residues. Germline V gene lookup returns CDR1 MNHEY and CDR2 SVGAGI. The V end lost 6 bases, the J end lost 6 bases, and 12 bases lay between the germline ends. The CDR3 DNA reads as TGTGCCAGCAGCGGCAGCAGCTTCAATGAGCAGTTCTTC. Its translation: CASSGSSFNEQFF.

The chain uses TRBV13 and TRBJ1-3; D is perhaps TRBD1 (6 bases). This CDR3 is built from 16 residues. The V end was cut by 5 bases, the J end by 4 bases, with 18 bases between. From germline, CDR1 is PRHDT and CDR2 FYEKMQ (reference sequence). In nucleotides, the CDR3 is TGTGCCAGCAGCGCAGGGCAGGGGATGAAAGGAAACACCATATATTTT. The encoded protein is CASSAGQGMKGNTIYF.

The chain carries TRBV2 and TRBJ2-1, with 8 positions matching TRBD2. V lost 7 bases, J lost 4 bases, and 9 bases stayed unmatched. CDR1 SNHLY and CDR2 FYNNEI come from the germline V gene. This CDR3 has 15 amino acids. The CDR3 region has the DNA TGTGCCAGCACTTTCCCCAGCGGGGGATACAATGAGCAGTTCTTC. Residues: CASTFPSGGYNEQFF. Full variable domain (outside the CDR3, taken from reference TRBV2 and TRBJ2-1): EPEVTQTPSHQVTQMGQEVILRCVPISNHLYFYWYRQILGQKVEFLVSFYNNEISEKSEIFDDQFSVERPDGSNFTLKIRSTKLEDSAMYFCASTFPSGGYNEQFFGPGTRLTVL.